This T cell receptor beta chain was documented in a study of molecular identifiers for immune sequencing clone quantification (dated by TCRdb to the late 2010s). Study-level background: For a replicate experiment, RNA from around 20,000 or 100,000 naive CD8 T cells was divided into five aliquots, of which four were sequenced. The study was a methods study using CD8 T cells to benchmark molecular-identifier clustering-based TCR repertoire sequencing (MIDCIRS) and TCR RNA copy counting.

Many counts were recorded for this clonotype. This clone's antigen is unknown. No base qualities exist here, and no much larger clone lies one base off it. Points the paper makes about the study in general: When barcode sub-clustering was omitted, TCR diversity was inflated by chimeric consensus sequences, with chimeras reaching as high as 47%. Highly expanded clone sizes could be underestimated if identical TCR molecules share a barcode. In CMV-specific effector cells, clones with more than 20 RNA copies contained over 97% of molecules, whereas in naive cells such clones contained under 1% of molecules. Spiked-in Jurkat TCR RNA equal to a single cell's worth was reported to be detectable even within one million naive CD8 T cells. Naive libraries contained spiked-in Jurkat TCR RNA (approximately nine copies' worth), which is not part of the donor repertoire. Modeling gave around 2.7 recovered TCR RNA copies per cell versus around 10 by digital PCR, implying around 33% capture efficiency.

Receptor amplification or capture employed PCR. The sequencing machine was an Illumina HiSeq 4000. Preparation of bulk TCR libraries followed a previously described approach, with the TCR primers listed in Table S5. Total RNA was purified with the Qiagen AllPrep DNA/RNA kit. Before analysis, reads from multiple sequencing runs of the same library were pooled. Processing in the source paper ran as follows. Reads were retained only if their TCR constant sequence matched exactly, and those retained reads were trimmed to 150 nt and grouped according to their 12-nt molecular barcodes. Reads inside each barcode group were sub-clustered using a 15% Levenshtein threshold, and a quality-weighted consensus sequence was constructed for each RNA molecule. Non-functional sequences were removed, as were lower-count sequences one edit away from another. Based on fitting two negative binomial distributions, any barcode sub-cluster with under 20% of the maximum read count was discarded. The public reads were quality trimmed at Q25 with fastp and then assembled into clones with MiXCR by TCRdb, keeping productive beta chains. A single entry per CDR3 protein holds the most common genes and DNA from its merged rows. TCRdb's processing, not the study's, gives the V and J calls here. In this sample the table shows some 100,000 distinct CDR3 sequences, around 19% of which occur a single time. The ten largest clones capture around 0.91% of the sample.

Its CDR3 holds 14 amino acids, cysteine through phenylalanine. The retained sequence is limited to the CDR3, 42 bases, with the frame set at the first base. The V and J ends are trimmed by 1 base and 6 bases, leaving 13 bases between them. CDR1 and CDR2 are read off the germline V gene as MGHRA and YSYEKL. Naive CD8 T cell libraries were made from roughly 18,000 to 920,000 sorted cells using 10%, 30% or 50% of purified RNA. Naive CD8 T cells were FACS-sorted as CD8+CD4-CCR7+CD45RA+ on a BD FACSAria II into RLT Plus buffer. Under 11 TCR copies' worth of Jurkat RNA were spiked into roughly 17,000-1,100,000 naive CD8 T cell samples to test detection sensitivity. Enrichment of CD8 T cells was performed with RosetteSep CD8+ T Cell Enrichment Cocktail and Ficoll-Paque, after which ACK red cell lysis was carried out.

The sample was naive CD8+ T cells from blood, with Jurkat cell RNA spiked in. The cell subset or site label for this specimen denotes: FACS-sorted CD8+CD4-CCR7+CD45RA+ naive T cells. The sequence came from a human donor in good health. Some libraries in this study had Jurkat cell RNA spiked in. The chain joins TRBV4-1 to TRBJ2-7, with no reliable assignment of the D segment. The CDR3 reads CASSQARGEVEQYF. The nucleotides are TGCGCCAGCAGCCAAGCCCGTGGGGAAGTCGAGCAGTACTTC.